Listed below are T cell receptor beta chains from one sample, sequenced in a study of cytomegalovirus exposure and HLA in healthy donors. Sequencing was performed with immunoSEQ multiplex PCR; in TCRdb, only in-frame clones are kept and a portion is missing. The sample carries approximately 170,000 clones, around 68% recorded once. The sequencing input was PBMCs. Every receptor here comes from a woman aged 40 to 50 in good health and CMV-seropositive. CDR3s include the opening cysteine and the closing phenylalanine or tryptophan. A D gene is named only where the DNA matches it firmly. A row's size may be missing; if present it is once, few, many or a size class.

D: -
J: TRBJ2-6
V: TRBV18
size: once
length: 16
CDR3: CASQPLRGAGANVLTF
DNA: TGTGCCAGCCAACCACTCAGGGGGGCCGGGGCCAACGTCCTGACTTTC

D: -
J: TRBJ2-2
V: TRBV19
size: -
length: 14
CDR3: CASSIAGNPGELFF
DNA: TGTGCCAGTAGTATAGCAGGGAACCCCGGGGAGCTGTTTTTT

D: TRBD2
J: TRBJ2-5
V: TRBV13
size: -
length: 17
CDR3: CASSEGLAGAPKAAQYF
DNA: TGTGCCAGCAGCGAAGGACTAGCGGGGGCCCCCAAGGCGGCCCAGTACTTC

D: -
J: TRBJ1-2
V: TRBV5-5
size: -
length: 14
CDR3: CASSSTGTNYGYTF
DNA: TGTGCCAGCAGCTCGACCGGGACAAACTATGGCTACACCTTC

D: -
J: TRBJ2-5
V: TRBV18
size: -
length: 14
CDR3: CASSPPLVQETQYF
DNA: TGTGCCAGCTCACCACCACTAGTCCAAGAGACCCAGTACTTC

D: -
J: TRBJ2-3
V: TRBV21-1
size: -
length: 14
CDR3: CASREGVGTDTQYF
DNA: TGTGCCTCCCGGGAGGGCGTGGGCACAGATACGCAGTATTTT

D: TRBD1
J: TRBJ1-1
V: TRBV27
size: few
length: 18
CDR3: CASSLYILSQGATTEAFF
DNA: TGTGCCAGCAGTTTATATATACTATCGCAGGGGGCAACCACTGAAGCTTTCTTT

D: -
J: TRBJ1-2
V: TRBV11-2
size: few
length: 13
CDR3: CASSLEFWGGYTF
DNA: TGTGCCAGCAGCTTAGAGTTCTGGGGCGGCTACACCTTC

D: TRBD1
J: TRBJ1-1
V: TRBV5-4
size: once
length: 15
CDR3: CASSSGQGLDPEAFF
DNA: TGTGCCAGCAGCTCAGGACAGGGCCTGGACCCTGAAGCTTTCTTT

D: -
J: TRBJ1-1
V: TRBV11-1
size: few
length: 12
CDR3: CASSLEGFEAFF
DNA: TGTGCCAGCAGCTTAGAGGGGTTTGAAGCTTTCTTT

D: TRBD2
J: TRBJ2-7
V: TRBV27
size: -
length: 17
CDR3: CASSLSYASGRAYEQYF
DNA: TGTGCCAGCAGTTTATCCTACGCTAGCGGGAGGGCTTACGAGCAGTACTTC

D: TRBD1
J: TRBJ2-6
V: TRBV19
size: once
length: 16
CDR3: CASSIQGAGGANVLTF
DNA: TGTGCCAGTAGTATACAGGGGGCAGGCGGGGCCAACGTCCTGACTTTC

D: TRBD1
J: TRBJ1-1
V: TRBV7-3
size: -
length: 14
CDR3: CASSWTGGNTEAFF
DNA: TGTGCCAGCAGCTGGACAGGGGGGAACACTGAAGCTTTCTTT

D: TRBD1
J: TRBJ2-5
V: TRBV7-9
size: -
length: 14
CDR3: CASREGTGKETQYF
DNA: TGTGCCAGCAGAGAAGGGACAGGGAAAGAGACCCAGTACTTC

D: TRBD1
J: TRBJ2-3
V: TRBV7-2
size: -
length: 17
CDR3: CASSSYRDRVLADTQYF
DNA: TGTGCCAGCAGCTCCTACCGGGACAGGGTATTAGCAGATACGCAGTATTTT

D: TRBD2
J: TRBJ2-7
V: TRBV7-9
size: once
length: 15
CDR3: CASSLVSGATYEQYF
DNA: TGTGCCAGCAGCTTAGTTAGCGGGGCCACCTACGAGCAGTACTTC

D: -
J: TRBJ2-7
V: TRBV28
size: -
length: 14
CDR3: CASSHRDKPYEQYF
DNA: TGTGCCAGCAGTCACAGGGACAAACCCTACGAGCAGTACTTC

D: TRBD2
J: TRBJ2-7
V: TRBV7-2
size: few
length: 15
CDR3: CASSFTSGVSYEQYF
DNA: TGTGCCAGCAGCTTCACTAGCGGGGTTTCCTACGAGCAGTACTTC

D: -
J: TRBJ2-5
V: TRBV18
size: -
length: 15
CDR3: CASSPPDGQRETQYF
DNA: TGTGCCAGCTCACCACCCGATGGGCAGCGGGAGACCCAGTACTTC

D: TRBD2
J: TRBJ2-5
V: TRBV5-4
size: -
length: 14
CDR3: CASSSLADKETQYF
DNA: TGTGCCAGCAGCTCACTAGCGGACAAAGAGACCCAGTACTTC

D: -
J: TRBJ2-1
V: TRBV6-1
size: few
length: 12
CDR3: CASSADSNEQFF
DNA: TGTGCCAGCAGTGCTGACAGCAATGAGCAGTTCTTC

D: TRBD1
J: TRBJ2-5
V: TRBV28
size: -
length: 13
CDR3: CASSRQGTETQYF
DNA: TGTGCCAGCAGCAGACAGGGCACGGAGACCCAGTACTTC

D: TRBD1
J: TRBJ1-5
V: TRBV28
size: -
length: 15
CDR3: CASTKQGVGNQPQHF
DNA: TGTGCCAGCACCAAACAGGGGGTGGGGAATCAGCCCCAGCATTTT

D: TRBD1
J: TRBJ2-7
V: TRBV7-8
size: -
length: 17
CDR3: CASSLASGTGQTYEQYF
DNA: TGTGCCAGCAGCTTAGCGTCCGGGACAGGGCAAACCTACGAGCAGTACTTC

D: TRBD1
J: TRBJ2-7
V: TRBV6-5
size: few
length: 16
CDR3: CASSYVRDRDWYEQYF
DNA: TGTGCCAGCAGTTACGTACGGGACAGGGATTGGTACGAGCAGTACTTC